These 29 T cell receptor beta chains originate from one sample sequenced in a study of graft-versus-host responses after intestinal transplantation listed by TCRdb under 2021. What these receptors recognize is not known. The sample's time point label is to be understood as: cells obtained before transplantation from donor or recipient. Receptor libraries were prepared by the immunoSEQ multiplex PCR assay. TCRdb carries this immuneACCESS record with in-frame sequences only. Its versions omit some clonotypes, under half of them owing to an unresolved V gene in the studies checked, with the rest unexplained. This sample has under 100,000 clones in its table, and around 93% of those were observed once. The ten largest clones add up to approximately 0.2% of the sample. The specimen comprised unstimulated CD4+ T cells sorted from spleen or lymph node cells, sampled before transplant. These receptors all come from a human donor who was the organ donor for an intestinal transplant.

V is TRBV6-5 and J is TRBJ2-7, with TRBD1 as a possible D gene (5 bases). The germline gives CDR1 MNHEY, CDR2 SVGAGI. The length of the CDR3 is 14 residues. V gave up 5 bases and J gave up 0 bases, with 11 bases separating them. The CDR3 is CASSPDRSSYEQYF. The CDR3 DNA sequence: TGTGCCAGCAGTCCTGACAGAAGCTCCTACGAGCAGTACTTC.

The J gene is TRBJ1-1, the V gene TRBV30; D gene ambiguous. V was pared by 1 base and J by 0 bases, with 15 bases between. The CDR3 sequence is 16 residues long. Germline V gene sequence: CDR1 GTSNPN, CDR2 SVGIG (reference sequence). The CDR3 here is CAWSGSRVWVNTEAFF. The DNA for the CDR3 is TGTGCCTGGAGTGGATCGAGGGTCTGGGTGAACACTGAAGCTTTCTTT. Supplemented by reference TRBV30 and TRBJ1-1, the full variable domain reads SQTIHQWPATLVQPVGSPLSLECTVEGTSNPNLYWYRQAAGRGLQLLFYSVGIGQISSEVPQNLSASRPQDRQFILSSKKLLLSDSGFYLCAWSGSRVWVNTEAFFGQGTRLTVV.

The chain recombines TRBV11-2 with TRBJ1-2, with 10 bases lining up with TRBD1. The CDR3 length is 14 residues. J lost 7 bases, V lost 3 bases, and 5 bases had no gene match. CDR1 and CDR2 (germline): SGHAT, FQNNGV. The CDR3 bases are TGTGCCAGCAGCTTGCCGGGACAGGGGATTGGCTACACCTTC. This translates into CASSLPGQGIGYTF.

This rearrangement joins TRBV19 to TRBJ2-2; the match to TRBD2 covers 12 bases. J was trimmed by 6 bases and V by 2 bases; bases with no gene match: 4. Germline V gene data show CDR1 as LNHDA and CDR2 as SQIVND (reference sequence). The CDR3 runs to 16 residues. The CDR3 loop reads CASSIQLAGGPGELFF. The CDR3 region has the DNA TGTGCCAGTAGTATACAGCTAGCGGGGGGGCCCGGGGAGCTGTTTTTT.

This clone was observed once. The chain is built from TRBV5-1 and TRBJ2-3; D gene uncertain. The CDR3 extends over 16 amino acids. V was trimmed by 0 bases and J by 2 bases, leaving 13 bases between them. From germline, CDR1 is SGHRS and CDR2 YFSETQ. CDR3 coding DNA: TGCGCCAGCAGCTTGGCCGGCGCAATAACCACAGATACGCAGTATTTT. Protein: CASSLAGAITTDTQYF.

The chain recombines TRBV4-3 with TRBJ1-6, with D maybe TRBD1 (5 bases). The germline V gene has CDR1 LGHNA and CDR2 YSLEER. Trimming took 0 bases from V and 7 from J, leaving 13 bases between them. CDR3 length: 16 residues. The CDR3: CASSQEGRAYNSPLHF. The CDR3 region has the DNA TGCGCCAGCAGCCAAGAGGGCAGGGCATACAATTCACCCCTCCACTTT.

This chain links TRBV5-6 with TRBJ1-6, with a possible D match to TRBD1 (5 bases). The CDR3 spans 15 residues. The germline CDR1 and CDR2 sequences are SGHDT and YYEEEE. V lost 4 bases and J 8 bases, leaving 16 bases between the germline ends. This CDR3 reads CASSIRDVRHSPLHF. CDR3 nucleotides: TGTGCCAGCAGCATCAGGGACGTCCGGCATTCACCCCTCCACTTT.

The rearrangement uses TRBV25-1 and TRBJ1-6, with 10 bases that match TRBD1. Unmatched junction bases numbered 7, after V lost 10 bases and J lost 7 bases. The CDR3 totals 14 residues. In germline, CDR1 is MGHDK, CDR2 SYGVNS. CDR3 coding DNA: TGTGCCACCTCCGACAGGGGGCGCAATTCACCCCTCCACTTT. Translating gives CATSDRGRNSPLHF.

The chain links TRBV13 to TRBJ2-3; 7 bases are a match to TRBD2. The germline gives CDR1 PRHDT, CDR2 FYEKMQ (reference sequence). The CDR3 consists of 15 residues. The ends lost 2 bases at V and 3 bases at J; junction bases unmatched: 5. The CDR3 here is CASSLWTRQTDTQYF. CDR3 coding DNA: TGTGCCAGCAGCTTATGGACTAGACAAACAGATACGCAGTATTTT.

Only one count was recorded for this clone. The rearrangement links TRBV6-9 to TRBJ2-7; D is tentatively TRBD1 or TRBD2 (6 bases each). Trimming stripped 2 bases from V and 2 bases from J, with 7 bases between. CDR3 length: 13 residues. Germline V CDR1 and CDR2: MNHGY, SVAAGI. CDR3 loop: CASSYRGAYEQYF. In nucleotides, the CDR3 is TGTGCCAGCAGTTATAGGGGGGCCTACGAGCAGTACTTC.

V and J are TRBV5-7 and TRBJ2-7; 11 bases match TRBD1. TRBV5-7 qualifies as an ORF whose function is uncertain. CDR3 size: 15 residues. V shed 3 bases and J 1 base; nucleotides not matched to a gene: 3. The CDR3: CASSYRDRGSYEQYF. The CDR3 DNA reads as TGTGCCAGCAGCTACCGGGACAGGGGGTCCTACGAGCAGTACTTC.

The CDR3: CASSPTGRAEQYF. The CDR3 DNA sequence: TGTGCCAGCTCGCCTACAGGGAGGGCCGAGCAGTACTTC. The chain carries TRBV18 and TRBJ2-7; possible D gene TRBD2, 7 bases. Germline V CDR1 and CDR2: KGHSH, LQKENI. Trimming pared 6 bases from V and 6 bases from J, leaving 15 bases between. The CDR3 covers 13 residues.

The V call is TRBV18, the J call TRBJ1-6, with D possibly matching TRBD1 (6 bases). The CDR3 length is 15 residues. V lost 5 bases and J lost 9, with 17 bases in between. The V gene's germline CDR1 is KGHSH and CDR2 LQKENI. Here the CDR3 DNA reads TGTGCCAGCTCATCCCTTGGGGGCCAGAGTTCACCCCTCCACTTT. This codes for CASSSLGGQSSPLHF.

This chain joins TRBV7-3 and TRBJ1-2; TRBD1 is a possible D gene (5 bases). The V gene's germline CDR1 is SGHTA and CDR2 FQGTGA. Trimming shortened V by 5 bases and J by 7 bases, and 14 bases separated the two germline ends. The CDR3 length is 13 residues. The CDR3 here is CASSDRGGSGYTF. The CDR3 coding sequence is TGTGCCAGCAGCGACCGCGGGGGGTCTGGCTACACCTTC.

The chain is built from TRBV7-3 and TRBJ2-3, with D possibly matching TRBD2 (6 bases). V dropped 5 bases and J dropped 4 bases, with 13 bases sitting between them. CDR3 length: 14 amino acids. CDR1 and CDR2 (germline): SGHTA, FQGTGA. The CDR3 loop reads CASSPRGPSDTQYF. In nucleotides, the CDR3 is TGTGCCAGCAGCCCGCGGGGACCCTCAGATACGCAGTATTTT.

The rearrangement joins TRBV1 to TRBJ1-1; the table gives TRBD1 as D, unverified against the DNA. TRBV1 is noted as a pseudogene. The CDR3 runs to 15 residues. In DNA form, the CDR3 reads TGCACCAGCAGCCGTCCGGGACAGGTGAACACTGAAGCTTTCTTT. Residues: CTSSRPGQVNTEAFF.

The rearrangement uses TRBV11-2 and TRBJ1-1; no reliable D call. The CDR3 covers 14 residues. With 5 bases removed from V and 2 bases from J, the gap between germline ends came to 12 bases. Germline V CDR1 and CDR2: SGHAT, FQNNGV. CDR3 sequence (DNA): TGTGCCAGCAGCCCTGGGATCGATAACACTGAAGCTTTCTTT. This codes for CASSPGIDNTEAFF.

This rearrangement joins TRBV5-6 to TRBJ2-7; 7 positions agree with TRBD1. V shed 7 bases, J shed 2 bases, and the junction held 9 bases outside the gene matches. Germline CDR1 SGHDT, CDR2 YYEEEE. This CDR3 contains 14 residues. The CDR3 DNA sequence: TGTGCCAGCGTCTTAGGGGGCGTTACCTACGAGCAGTACTTC. This gives the protein CASVLGGVTYEQYF.

The CDR3 bases are TGCGCCAGCGACAGGAGGGTGTTAGGTGGCACAGATACGCAGTATTTT. This encodes CASDRRVLGGTDTQYF. V gene TRBV10-2 combines with J gene TRBJ2-3; D tentatively reads TRBD1 or TRBD2 (6 bases each). Germline V gene data show CDR1 as WSHSY and CDR2 as SAAADI. Trimming removed 8 bases at V and 1 base at J, with 19 bases between. This CDR3 is built from 16 residues.

The chain combines TRBV7-9 with TRBJ2-1, with a weak D call TRBD2 (6 bases). In germline, CDR1 is SEHNR, CDR2 FQNEAQ (reference sequence). V lost 4 bases, J lost 4 bases, and 14 bases lay in between. The CDR3 extends over 15 amino acids. CDR3 amino acids: CASSSLAALYNEQFF. DNA of the CDR3: TGTGCCAGCAGCTCTTTAGCGGCACTTTACAATGAGCAGTTCTTC. Full variable domain (rest looked up from reference TRBV7-9 and TRBJ2-1): DTGVSQNPRHKITKRGQNVTFRCDPISEHNRLYWYRQTLGQGPEFLTYFQNEAQLEKSRLLSDRFSAERPKGSFSTLEIQRTEQGDSAMYLCASSSLAALYNEQFFGPGTRLTVL.

Here the CDR3 DNA reads TGTGCCAGCACCCTCTCCTACGAGCAGTACTTC. Residues: CASTLSYEQYF. V gene TRBV5-4 combines with J gene TRBJ2-7; D uncertain. CDR3 length: 11 residues. Germline V gene sequence: CDR1 SGHNT, CDR2 YYREEE (reference sequence). Trimming stripped 6 bases from V and 0 bases from J, with 4 bases between.

This chain joins TRBV18 and TRBJ2-7; 7 bases are shared with TRBD1. This CDR3 comprises 15 residues. Germline CDR1 is KGHSH and CDR2 is LQKENI. The trim removed 2 bases at V and 1 base at J, leaving 5 bases unmatched. The CDR3 spells CASSPSRTGSYEQYF. Here the CDR3 DNA reads TGTGCCAGCTCACCATCCCGGACAGGTTCCTACGAGCAGTACTTC.

V gene TRBV6-6 combines with J gene TRBJ1-5; a possible D gene is TRBD1 (6 bases). Germline V gene sequence: CDR1 MNHNY, CDR2 SVGAGI (reference sequence). The CDR3 runs 15 residues. V lost 6 bases and J 3 bases, leaving 15 bases between the germline ends. In nucleotides, the CDR3 is TGTGCCAGCAGCCTGACGCGGGACACCAATCAGCCCCAGCATTTT. Protein sequence: CASSLTRDTNQPQHF.

The chain joins TRBV30 to TRBJ2-6, with TRBD1 matching over 7 bases. Germline trimming cut 8 bases from V and 0 bases from J; bases unmatched to any gene: 7. Germline V gives CDR1 GTSNPN, CDR2 SVGIG (reference sequence). The CDR3 consists of 15 residues. Here the CDR3 reads CALGGPLSGANVLTF. The CDR3 DNA reads TGTGCCCTAGGGGGCCCCCTCTCTGGGGCCAACGTCCTGACTTTC.

This clone has just one count. The chain couples TRBV28 to TRBJ1-6; 9 nucleotides align to TRBD1. Germline trimming cut 2 bases from V and 9 bases from J; bases unmatched to any gene: 5. CDR3 length: 15 residues. CDR1 MDHEN and CDR2 SYDVKM come from the germline V gene. The CDR3 sequence: CASSLQGQGGSPLHF. The CDR3 DNA sequence: TGTGCCAGCAGTTTACAGGGACAGGGCGGTTCACCCCTCCACTTT. The variable domain in full, with the rest retrieved from reference TRBV28 and TRBJ1-6, is DVKVTQSSRYLVKRTGEKVFLECVQDMDHENMFWYRQDPGLGLRLIYFSYDVKMKEKGDIPEGYSVSREKKERFSLILESASTNQTSMYLCASSLQGQGGSPLHFGNGTRLTVT.

This clone is a singleton in its sample. The CDR3 sequence: CASSGLAGVTDTQYF. CDR3 nucleotides: TGTGCCAGCAGCGGACTAGCGGGGGTCACAGATACGCAGTATTTT. This chain joins TRBV7-9 and TRBJ2-3; 13 bases are a match to TRBD2. Germline V gene sequence: CDR1 SEHNR, CDR2 FQNEAQ (reference sequence). The V and J ends lost 5 bases and 2 bases, in that order; junction bases with no gene match: 1. The CDR3 length is 15 residues.

The chain is built from TRBV6-5 and TRBJ1-2, with a weak D call TRBD1 (6 bases). Trimming removed 5 bases at V and 3 bases at J, with 13 bases between. Germline CDR1 reads MNHEY; CDR2 reads SVGAGI. This CDR3 region has 14 residues. The CDR3 DNA reads as TGTGCCAGCAGTGAGGGGGTGGGGCACTATGGCTACACCTTC. Amino acids: CASSEGVGHYGYTF.

The rearrangement joins TRBV2 to TRBJ2-2; 8 nucleotides align to TRBD2. Trimming removed 6 bases from V and 2 bases from J; junction bases left unmatched: 2. The CDR3 runs to 14 residues. Germline V gene data show CDR1 as SNHLY and CDR2 as FYNNEI. The CDR3 protein is CASRGTRNTGELFF. In DNA form, the CDR3 reads TGTGCCAGCAGAGGGACTAGAAACACCGGGGAGCTGTTTTTT.

J is TRBJ2-1 and V is TRBV10-3, with D perhaps TRBD1 (5 bases). Germline lookup yields CDR1 ENHRY and CDR2 SYGVKD. CDR3 length: 16 residues. V was shortened by 4 bases and J by 4 bases, with 17 bases between the two germline ends. The CDR3 loop is CAISVIQGGGYNEQFF. For the CDR3, the DNA is TGTGCCATCAGTGTAATTCAGGGCGGTGGGTACAATGAGCAGTTCTTC.